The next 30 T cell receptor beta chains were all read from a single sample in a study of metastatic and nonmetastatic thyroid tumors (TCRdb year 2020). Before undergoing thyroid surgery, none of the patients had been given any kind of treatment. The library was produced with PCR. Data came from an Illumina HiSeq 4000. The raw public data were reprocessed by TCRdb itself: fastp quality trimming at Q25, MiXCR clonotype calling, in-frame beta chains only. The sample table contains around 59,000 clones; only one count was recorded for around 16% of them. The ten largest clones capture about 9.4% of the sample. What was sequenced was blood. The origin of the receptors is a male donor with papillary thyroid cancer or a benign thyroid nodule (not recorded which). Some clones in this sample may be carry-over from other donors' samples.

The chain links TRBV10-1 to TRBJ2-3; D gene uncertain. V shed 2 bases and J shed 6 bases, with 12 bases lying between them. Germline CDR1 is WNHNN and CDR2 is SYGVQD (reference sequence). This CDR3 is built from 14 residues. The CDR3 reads CASSEGRPPDTQYF. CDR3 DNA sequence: TGCGCCAGCAGTGAGGGCAGGCCACCGGATACGCAGTATTTT.

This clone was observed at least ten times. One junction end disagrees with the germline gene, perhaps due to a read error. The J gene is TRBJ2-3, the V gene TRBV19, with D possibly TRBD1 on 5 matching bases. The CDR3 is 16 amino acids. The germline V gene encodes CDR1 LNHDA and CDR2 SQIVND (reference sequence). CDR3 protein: CASRPRSGFSTDTQYF. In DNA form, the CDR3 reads TGTGCCAGTAGACCAAGGTCAGGGTTTAGCACAGATACACAGTATTTT.

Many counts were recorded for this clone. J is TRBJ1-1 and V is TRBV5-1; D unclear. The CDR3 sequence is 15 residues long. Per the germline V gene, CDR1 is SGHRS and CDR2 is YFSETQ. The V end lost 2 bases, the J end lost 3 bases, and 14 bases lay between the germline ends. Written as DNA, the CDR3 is TGCGCCAGCAGCTTAAGCGTCCGGATGGACACTGAAGCTTTCTTT. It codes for CASSLSVRMDTEAFF.

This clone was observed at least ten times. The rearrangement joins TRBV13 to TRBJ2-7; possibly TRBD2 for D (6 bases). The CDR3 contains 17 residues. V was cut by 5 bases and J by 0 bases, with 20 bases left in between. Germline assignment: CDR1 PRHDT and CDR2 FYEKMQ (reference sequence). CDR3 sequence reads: CASSPFTAGKHSYEQYF. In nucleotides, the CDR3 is TGTGCCAGCAGCCCCTTCACCGCGGGGAAACACTCCTACGAGCAGTACTTC.

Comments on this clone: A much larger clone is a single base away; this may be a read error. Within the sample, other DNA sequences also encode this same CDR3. CDR3 sequence (DNA): TGTGCCAGTAGTTTGGTTAGCGGGGGTTACCAAGAGACCCAGTACTTC. Encoded protein: CASSLVSGGYQETQYF. The genes are TRBV12-3 or TRBV12-4 and TRBJ2-5; 9 bases agree with TRBD2. This CDR3 contains 16 residues.

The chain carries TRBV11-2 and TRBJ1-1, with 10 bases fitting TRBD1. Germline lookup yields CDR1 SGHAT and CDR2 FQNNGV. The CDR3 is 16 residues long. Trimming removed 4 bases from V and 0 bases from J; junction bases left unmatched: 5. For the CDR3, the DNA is TGTGCCAGCAGCTCCCGGACAGGGGGGATGAACACTGAAGCTTTCTTT. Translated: CASSSRTGGMNTEAFF.

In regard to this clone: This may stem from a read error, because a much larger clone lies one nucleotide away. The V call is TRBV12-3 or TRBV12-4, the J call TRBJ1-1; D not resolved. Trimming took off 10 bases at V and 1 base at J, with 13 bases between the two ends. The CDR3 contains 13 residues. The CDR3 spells CANSYPRNTEAFF. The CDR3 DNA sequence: TGTGCCAACAGCTATCCAAGGAACACTGAAGCTTTCTTT.

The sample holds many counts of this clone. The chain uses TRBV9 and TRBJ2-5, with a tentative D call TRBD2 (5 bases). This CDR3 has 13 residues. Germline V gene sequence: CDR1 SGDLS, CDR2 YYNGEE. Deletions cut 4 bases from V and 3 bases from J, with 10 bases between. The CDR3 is CASSPLGKETQYF. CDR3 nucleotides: TGTGCCAGCAGCCCACTAGGAAAAGAGACCCAGTACTTC.

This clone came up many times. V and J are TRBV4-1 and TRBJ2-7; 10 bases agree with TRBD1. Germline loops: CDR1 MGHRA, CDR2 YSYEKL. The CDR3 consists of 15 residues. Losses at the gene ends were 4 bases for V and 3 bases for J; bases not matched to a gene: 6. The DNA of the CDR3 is TGCGCCAGCAGCCCAATGACAGGGGGCTACTACGAGCAGTACTTC. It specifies CASSPMTGGYYEQYF.

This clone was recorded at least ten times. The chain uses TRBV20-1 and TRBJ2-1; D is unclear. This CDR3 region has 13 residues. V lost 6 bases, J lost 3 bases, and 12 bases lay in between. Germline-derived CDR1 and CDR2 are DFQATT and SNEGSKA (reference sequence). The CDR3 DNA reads TGCAGTGCAACCAATTGGGGCTACAATGAGCAGTTCTTC. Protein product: CSATNWGYNEQFF.

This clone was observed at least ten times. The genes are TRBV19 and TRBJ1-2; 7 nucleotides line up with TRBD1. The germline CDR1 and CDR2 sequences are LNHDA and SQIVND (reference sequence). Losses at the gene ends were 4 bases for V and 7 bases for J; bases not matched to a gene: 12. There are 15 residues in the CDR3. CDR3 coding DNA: TGTGCCAGTAGTAGCAACAGGGGCCCCGCCCTTGGCTACACCTTC. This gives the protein CASSSNRGPALGYTF. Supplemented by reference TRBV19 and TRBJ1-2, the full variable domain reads DGGITQSPKYLFRKEGQNVTLSCEQNLNHDAMYWYRQDPGQGLRLIYYSQIVNDFQKGDIAEGYSVSREKKESFPLTVTSAQKNPTAFYLCASSSNRGPALGYTFGSGTRLTVV.

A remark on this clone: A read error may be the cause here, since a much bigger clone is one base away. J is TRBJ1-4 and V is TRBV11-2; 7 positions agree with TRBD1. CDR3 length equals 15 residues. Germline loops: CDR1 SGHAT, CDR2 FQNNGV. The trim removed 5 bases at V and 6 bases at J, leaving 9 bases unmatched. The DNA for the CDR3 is TGTGCCAGCAGCCGGATCGTGACAGGGTATGAAAAACTGTTTTTT. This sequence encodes CASSRIVTGYEKLFF.

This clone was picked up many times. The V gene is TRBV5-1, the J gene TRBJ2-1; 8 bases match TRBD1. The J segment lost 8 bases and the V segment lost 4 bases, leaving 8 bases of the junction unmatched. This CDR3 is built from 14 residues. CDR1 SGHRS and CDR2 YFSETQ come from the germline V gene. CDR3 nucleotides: TGCGCCAGCAGCACCCGACAGGGGCGGGATGAGCAGTTCTTC. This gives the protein CASSTRQGRDEQFF.

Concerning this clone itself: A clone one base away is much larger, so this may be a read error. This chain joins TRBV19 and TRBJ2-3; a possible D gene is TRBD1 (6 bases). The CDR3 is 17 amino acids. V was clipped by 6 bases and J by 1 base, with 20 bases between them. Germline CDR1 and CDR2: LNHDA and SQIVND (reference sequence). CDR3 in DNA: TGTGCCAGTAGCAAACGACAGGTCCTAACGGGCACAGATACGCAGTATTTT. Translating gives CASSKRQVLTGTDTQYF.

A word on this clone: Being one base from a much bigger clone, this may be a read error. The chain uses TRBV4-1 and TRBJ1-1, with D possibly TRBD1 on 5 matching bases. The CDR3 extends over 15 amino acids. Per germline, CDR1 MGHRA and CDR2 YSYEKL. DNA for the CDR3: TGCGCCAGCAGCCAAGAAATACAGGAGAACACTGAAGGTTTCTTT. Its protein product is CASSQEIQENTEGFF.

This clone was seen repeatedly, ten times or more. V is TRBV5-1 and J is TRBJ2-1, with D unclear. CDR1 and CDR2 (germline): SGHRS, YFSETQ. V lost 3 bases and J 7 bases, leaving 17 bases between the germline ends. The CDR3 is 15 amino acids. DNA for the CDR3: TGCGCCAGCAGCTCTCCTGACGCCGGTAGAAATGAGCAGTTCTTC. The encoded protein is CASSSPDAGRNEQFF.

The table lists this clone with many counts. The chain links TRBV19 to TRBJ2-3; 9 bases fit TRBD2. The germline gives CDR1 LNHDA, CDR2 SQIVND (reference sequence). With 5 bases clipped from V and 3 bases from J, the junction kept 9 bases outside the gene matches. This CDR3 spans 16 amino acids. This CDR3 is CASSATVAGATDTQYF. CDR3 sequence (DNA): TGTGCCAGTAGTGCCACCGTAGCGGGAGCTACAGATACGCAGTATTTT.

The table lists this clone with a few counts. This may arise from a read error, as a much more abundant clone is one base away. DNA for the CDR3: TGTGCCAGCATCTCCCCGAATGAAAAACTGTTTTTT. This sequence encodes CASISPNEKLFF. This rearrangement joins TRBV7-2 to TRBJ1-4; D ambiguous. The CDR3 is 12 amino acids. Germline V lookup: CDR1 SGHTA, CDR2 FQGNSA. V was shortened by 7 bases and J by 5 bases, with 8 bases between the two germline ends.

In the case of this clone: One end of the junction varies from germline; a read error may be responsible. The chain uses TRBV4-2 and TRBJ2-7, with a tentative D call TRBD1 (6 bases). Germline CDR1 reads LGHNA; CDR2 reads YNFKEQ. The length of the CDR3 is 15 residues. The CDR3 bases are TGTGCCATCAGCCAATATGGGCAGGGGTCTGGGTGGCATTACTTC. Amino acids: CAISQYGQGSGWHYF.

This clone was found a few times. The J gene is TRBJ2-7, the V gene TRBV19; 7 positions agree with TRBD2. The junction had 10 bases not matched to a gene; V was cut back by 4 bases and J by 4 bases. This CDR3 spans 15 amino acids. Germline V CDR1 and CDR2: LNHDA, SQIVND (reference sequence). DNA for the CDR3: TGTGCCAGTAGTACTGGGACTACCGGGTTATACGAGCAGTACTTC. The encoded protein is CASSTGTTGLYEQYF.

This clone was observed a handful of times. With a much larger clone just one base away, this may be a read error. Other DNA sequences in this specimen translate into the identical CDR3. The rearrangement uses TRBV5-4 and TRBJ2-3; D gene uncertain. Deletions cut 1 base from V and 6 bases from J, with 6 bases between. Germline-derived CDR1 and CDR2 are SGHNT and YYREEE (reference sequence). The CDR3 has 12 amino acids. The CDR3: CASSLFADTQYF. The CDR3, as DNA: TGTGCCAGCAGCTTGTTTGCTGATACGCAGTATTTT.

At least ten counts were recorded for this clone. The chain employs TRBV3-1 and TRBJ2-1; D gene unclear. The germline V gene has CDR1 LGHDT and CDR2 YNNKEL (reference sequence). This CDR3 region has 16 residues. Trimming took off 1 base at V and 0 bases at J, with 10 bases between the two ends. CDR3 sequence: CASSQVSDHSYNEQFF. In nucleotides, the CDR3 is TGTGCCAGCAGCCAAGTGTCGGATCACTCCTACAATGAGCAGTTCTTC.

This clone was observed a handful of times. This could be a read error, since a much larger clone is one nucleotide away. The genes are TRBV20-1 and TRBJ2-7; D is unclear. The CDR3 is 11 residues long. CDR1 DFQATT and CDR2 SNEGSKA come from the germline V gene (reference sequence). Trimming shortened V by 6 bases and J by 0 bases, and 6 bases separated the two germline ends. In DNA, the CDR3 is TGCAGTGCCGTTATCTCCTACGAGCAGTACTTC. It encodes CSAVISYEQYF.

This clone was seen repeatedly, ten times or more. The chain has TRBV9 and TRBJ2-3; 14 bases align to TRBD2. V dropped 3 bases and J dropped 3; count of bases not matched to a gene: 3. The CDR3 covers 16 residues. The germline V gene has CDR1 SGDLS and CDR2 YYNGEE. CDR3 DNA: TGTGCCAGCAGCGCGGGACTAGCGGGGGCGACAGATACGCAGTATTTT. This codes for CASSAGLAGATDTQYF.

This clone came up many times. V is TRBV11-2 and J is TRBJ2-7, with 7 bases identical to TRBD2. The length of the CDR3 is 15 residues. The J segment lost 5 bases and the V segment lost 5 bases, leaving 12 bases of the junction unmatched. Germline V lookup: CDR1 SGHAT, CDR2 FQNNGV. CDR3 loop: CASSQASGGGHEQYV. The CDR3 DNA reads TGTGCCAGCAGCCAGGCCTCGGGAGGAGGCCACGAGCAGTACGTC.

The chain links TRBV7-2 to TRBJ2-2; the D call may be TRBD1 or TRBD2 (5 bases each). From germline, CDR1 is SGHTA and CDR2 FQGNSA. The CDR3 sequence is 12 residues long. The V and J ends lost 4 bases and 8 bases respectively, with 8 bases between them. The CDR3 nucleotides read TGTGCCAGCAGCTACGGGGCTGGGGAGCTGTTTTTT. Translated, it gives CASSYGAGELFF. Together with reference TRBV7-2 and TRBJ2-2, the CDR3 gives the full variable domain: GAGVSQSPSNKVTEKGKDVELRCDPISGHTALYWYRQSLGQGLEFLIYFQGNSAPDKSGLPSDRFSAERTGGSVSTLTIQRTQQEDSAVYLCASSYGAGELFFGEGSRLTVL.

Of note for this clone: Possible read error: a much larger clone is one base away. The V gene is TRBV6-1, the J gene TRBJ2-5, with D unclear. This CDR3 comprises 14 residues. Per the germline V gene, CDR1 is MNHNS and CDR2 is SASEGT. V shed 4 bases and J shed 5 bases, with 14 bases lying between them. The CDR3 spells CASSGCGHPETQYF. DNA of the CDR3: TGTGCCAGCAGTGGGTGTGGCCACCCGGAGACCCAGTACTTC.

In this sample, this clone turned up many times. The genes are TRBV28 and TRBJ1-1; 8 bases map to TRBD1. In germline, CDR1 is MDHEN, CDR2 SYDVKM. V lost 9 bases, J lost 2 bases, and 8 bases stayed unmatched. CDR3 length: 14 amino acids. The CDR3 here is CASTEDRVNTEAFF. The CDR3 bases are TGTGCCAGTACTGAGGACAGGGTTAACACTGAAGCTTTCTTT.

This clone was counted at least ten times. The CDR3 DNA reads as TGTGCCACCAGCAGCAGAAGCCTAGGGGAGACCCAGTACTTC. This sequence encodes CATSSRSLGETQYF. This sequence joins TRBV15 and TRBJ2-5, with D hard to call. Germline loops: CDR1 LNHNV, CDR2 YYDKDF (reference sequence). Trimming stripped 3 bases from V and 5 bases from J, with 13 bases between. The CDR3 sequence is 14 residues long.

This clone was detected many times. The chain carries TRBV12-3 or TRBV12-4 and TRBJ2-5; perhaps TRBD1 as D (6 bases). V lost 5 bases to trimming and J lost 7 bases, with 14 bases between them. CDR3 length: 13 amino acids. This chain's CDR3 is CASSPKGDLTQYF. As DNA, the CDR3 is TGTGCCAGCAGTCCAAAGGGGGATTTGACCCAGTACTTC.